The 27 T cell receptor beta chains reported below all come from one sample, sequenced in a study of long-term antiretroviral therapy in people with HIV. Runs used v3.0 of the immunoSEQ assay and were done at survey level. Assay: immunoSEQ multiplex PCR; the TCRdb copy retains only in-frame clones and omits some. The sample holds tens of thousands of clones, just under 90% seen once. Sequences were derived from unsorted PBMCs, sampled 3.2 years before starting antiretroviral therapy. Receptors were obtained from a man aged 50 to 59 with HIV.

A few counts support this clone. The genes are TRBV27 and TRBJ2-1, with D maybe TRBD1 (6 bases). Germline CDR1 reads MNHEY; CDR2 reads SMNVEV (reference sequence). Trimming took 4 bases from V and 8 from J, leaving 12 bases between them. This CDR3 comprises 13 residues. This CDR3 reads CASSYTGPDEQFF. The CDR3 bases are TGTGCCAGCAGTTATACAGGGCCCGATGAGCAGTTCTTC.

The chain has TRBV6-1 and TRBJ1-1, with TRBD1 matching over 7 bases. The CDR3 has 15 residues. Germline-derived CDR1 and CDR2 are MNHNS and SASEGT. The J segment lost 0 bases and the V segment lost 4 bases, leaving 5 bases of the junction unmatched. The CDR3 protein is CASSALGQMNTEAFF. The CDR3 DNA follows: TGTGCCAGCAGTGCCCTGGGACAGATGAACACTGAAGCTTTCTTT.

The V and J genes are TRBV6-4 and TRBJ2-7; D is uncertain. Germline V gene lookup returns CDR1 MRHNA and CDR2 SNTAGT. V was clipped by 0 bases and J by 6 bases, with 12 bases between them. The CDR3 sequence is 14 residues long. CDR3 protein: CASSDSAAPLEQYF. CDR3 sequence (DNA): TGTGCCAGCAGTGACTCCGCCGCCCCTCTCGAGCAGTACTTC.

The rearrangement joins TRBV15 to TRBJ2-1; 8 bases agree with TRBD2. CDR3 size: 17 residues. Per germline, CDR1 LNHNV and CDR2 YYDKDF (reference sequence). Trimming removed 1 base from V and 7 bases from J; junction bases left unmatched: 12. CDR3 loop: CATSRGFAGGVINEQFF. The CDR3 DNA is TGTGCCACCAGCAGAGGTTTTGCGGGAGGAGTAATTAATGAGCAGTTCTTC.

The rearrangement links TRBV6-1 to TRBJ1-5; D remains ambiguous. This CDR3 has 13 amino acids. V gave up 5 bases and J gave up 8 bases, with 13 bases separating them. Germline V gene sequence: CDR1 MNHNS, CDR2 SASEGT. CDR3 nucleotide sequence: TGTGCCAGCAGTCTACTGGGCGGGGAGCCCCAGCATTTT. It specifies CASSLLGGEPQHF.

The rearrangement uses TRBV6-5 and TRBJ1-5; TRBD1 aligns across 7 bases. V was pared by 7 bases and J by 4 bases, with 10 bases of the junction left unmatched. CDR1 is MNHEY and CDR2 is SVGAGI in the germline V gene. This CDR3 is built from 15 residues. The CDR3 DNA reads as TGTGCCAGCAAAAAAACAGGGGATGGTAATCAGCCCCAGCATTTT. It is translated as CASKKTGDGNQPQHF.

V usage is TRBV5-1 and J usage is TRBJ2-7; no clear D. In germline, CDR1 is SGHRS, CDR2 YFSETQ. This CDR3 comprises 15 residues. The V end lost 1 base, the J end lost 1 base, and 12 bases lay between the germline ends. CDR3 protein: CASSLWAGESYEQYF. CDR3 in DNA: TGCGCCAGCAGCTTGTGGGCAGGTGAATCCTACGAGCAGTACTTC. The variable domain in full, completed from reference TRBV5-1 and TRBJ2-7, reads KAGVTQTPRYLIKTRGQQVTLSCSPISGHRSVSWYQQTPGQGLQFLFEYFSETQRNKGNFPGRFSGRQFSNSRSEMNVSTLELGDSALYLCASSLWAGESYEQYFGPGTRLTVT.

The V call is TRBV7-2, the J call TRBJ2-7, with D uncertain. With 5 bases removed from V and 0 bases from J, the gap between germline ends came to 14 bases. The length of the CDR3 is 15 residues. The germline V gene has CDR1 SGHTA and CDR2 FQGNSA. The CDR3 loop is CASSPSLRSSYEQYF. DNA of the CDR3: TGTGCCAGCAGCCCTAGTCTCCGGAGCTCCTACGAGCAGTACTTC.

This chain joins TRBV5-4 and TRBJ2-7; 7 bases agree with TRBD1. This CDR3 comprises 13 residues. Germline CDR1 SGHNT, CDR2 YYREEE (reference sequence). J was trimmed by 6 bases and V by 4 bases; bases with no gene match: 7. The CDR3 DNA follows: TGTGCCAGCAGCCATGACAGGGTGGGCGAGCAGTACTTC. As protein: CASSHDRVGEQYF.

The CDR3 region has the DNA TGTGCCAGCAGCGGTCCCGGGACAACCTACGAGCAGTACTTC. Amino acids: CASSGPGTTYEQYF. The rearrangement links TRBV9 to TRBJ2-7; D is perhaps TRBD1 (6 bases). Germline CDR1 SGDLS, CDR2 YYNGEE. The CDR3 loop spans 14 amino acids. V was cut by 3 bases and J by 2 bases, with 12 bases left in between.

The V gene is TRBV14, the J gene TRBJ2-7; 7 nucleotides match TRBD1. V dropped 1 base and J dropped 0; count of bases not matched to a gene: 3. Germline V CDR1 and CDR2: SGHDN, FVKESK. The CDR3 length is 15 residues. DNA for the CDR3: TGTGCCAGCAGCCAAGGGACAGGAGTCTCCTACGAGCAGTACTTC. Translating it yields CASSQGTGVSYEQYF.

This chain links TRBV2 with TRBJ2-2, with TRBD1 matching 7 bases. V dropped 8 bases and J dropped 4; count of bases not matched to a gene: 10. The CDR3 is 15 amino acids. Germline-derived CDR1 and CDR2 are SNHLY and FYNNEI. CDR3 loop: CASPRGTEPTGELFF. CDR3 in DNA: TGTGCCAGCCCTAGGGGGACAGAGCCCACCGGGGAGCTGTTTTTT.

The CDR3 region is CASSPGLARYNEQFF. For the CDR3, the DNA is TGTGCCAGCAGCCCCGGACTAGCGCGTTACAATGAGCAGTTCTTC. V and J are TRBV7-7 and TRBJ2-1, with 9 bases fitting TRBD2. Trimming removed 5 bases from V and 4 bases from J; junction bases left unmatched: 6. Germline loops: CDR1 SSHAT, CDR2 FNYEAQ (reference sequence). The CDR3 length is 15 residues.

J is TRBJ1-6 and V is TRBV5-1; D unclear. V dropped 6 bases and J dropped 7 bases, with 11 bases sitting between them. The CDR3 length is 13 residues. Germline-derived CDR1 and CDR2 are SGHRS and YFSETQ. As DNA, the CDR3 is TGCGCCAGCACTCTGGAAGCGAATTCACCCCTCCACTTT. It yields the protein CASTLEANSPLHF.

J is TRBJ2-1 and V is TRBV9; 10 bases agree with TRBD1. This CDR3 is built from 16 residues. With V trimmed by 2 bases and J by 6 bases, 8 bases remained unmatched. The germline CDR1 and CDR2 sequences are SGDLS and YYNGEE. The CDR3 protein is CASSVSGQGGSNEQFF. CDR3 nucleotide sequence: TGTGCCAGCAGCGTCTCAGGACAGGGGGGGTCCAATGAGCAGTTCTTC.

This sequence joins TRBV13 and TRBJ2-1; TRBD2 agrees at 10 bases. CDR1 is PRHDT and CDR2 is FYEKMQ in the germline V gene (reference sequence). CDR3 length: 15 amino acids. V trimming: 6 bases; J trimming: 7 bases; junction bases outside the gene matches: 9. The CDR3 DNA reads TGTGCCAGCAGGGACGGGACTAGCGCCATTAATGAGCAGTTCTTC. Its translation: CASRDGTSAINEQFF.

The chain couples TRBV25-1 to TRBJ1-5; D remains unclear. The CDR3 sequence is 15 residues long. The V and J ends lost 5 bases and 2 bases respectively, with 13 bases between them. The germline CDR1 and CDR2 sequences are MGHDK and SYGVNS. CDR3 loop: CASSIGGSGNQPQHF. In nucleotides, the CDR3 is TGTGCCAGCAGTATCGGAGGGTCTGGCAATCAGCCCCAGCATTTT. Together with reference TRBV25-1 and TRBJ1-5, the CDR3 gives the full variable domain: EADIYQTPRYLVIGTGKKITLECSQTMGHDKMYWYQQDPGMELHLIHYSYGVNSTEKGDLSSESTVSRIRTEHFPLTLESARPSHTSQYLCASSIGGSGNQPQHFGDGTRLSIL.

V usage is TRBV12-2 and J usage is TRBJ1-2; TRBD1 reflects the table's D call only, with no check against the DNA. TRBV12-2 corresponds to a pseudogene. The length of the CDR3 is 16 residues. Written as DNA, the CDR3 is TGTGCAAGTCGCTTATCGCCGCACAGGGGAATGTATGGCTACACCTTC. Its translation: CASRLSPHRGMYGYTF.

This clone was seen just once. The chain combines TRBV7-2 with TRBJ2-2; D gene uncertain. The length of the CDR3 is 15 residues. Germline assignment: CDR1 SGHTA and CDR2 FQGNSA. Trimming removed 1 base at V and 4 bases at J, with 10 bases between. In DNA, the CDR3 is TGTGCCAGCAGCTTAGTGGAAAGTGGCACCGGGGAGCTGTTTTTT. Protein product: CASSLVESGTGELFF.

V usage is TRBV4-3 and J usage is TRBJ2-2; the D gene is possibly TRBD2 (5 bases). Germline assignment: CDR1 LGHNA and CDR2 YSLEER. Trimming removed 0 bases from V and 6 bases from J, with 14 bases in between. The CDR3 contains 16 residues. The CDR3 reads CASSQDWWGSAGELFF. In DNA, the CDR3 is TGCGCCAGCAGCCAAGATTGGTGGGGTAGCGCCGGGGAGCTGTTTTTT.

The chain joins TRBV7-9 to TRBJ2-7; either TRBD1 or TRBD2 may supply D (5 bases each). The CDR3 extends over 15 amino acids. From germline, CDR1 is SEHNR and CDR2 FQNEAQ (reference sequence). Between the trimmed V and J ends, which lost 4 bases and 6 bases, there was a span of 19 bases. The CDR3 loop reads CASSSAFRDLSEQYF. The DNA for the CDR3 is TGTGCCAGCAGCTCGGCCTTTCGGGACCTCTCCGAGCAGTACTTC.

CDR3: CASSLAGATDTQYF. The CDR3 DNA sequence: TGTGCCAGCTCACTAGCGGGGGCGACAGATACGCAGTATTTT. The chain joins TRBV18 to TRBJ2-3; 9 bases fit TRBD2. After removal of 4 bases from V and 3 bases from J, the junction contained 2 bases not matched to a gene. The CDR3 length is 14 residues. CDR1 is KGHSH, CDR2 LQKENI, per germline.

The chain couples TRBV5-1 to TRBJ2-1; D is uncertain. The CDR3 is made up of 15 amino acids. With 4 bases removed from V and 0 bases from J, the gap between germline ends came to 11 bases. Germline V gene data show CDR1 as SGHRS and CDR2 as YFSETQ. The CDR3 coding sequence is TGCGCCAGCAGCCATACCGACTCCTCCTACAATGAGCAGTTCTTC. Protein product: CASSHTDSSYNEQFF.

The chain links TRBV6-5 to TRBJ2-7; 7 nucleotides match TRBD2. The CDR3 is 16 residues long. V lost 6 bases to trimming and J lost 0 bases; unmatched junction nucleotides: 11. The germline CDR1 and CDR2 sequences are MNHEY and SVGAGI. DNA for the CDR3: TGTGCCAGCAGATACAGGTCTAGCGGACTCTCCTACGAGCAGTACTTC. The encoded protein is CASRYRSSGLSYEQYF.

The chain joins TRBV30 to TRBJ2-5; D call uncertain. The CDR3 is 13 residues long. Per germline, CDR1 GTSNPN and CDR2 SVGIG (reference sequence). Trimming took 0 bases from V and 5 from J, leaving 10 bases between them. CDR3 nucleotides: TGTGCCTGGAGTGTGCAAGGGTCGGAGACCCAGTACTTC. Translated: CAWSVQGSETQYF.

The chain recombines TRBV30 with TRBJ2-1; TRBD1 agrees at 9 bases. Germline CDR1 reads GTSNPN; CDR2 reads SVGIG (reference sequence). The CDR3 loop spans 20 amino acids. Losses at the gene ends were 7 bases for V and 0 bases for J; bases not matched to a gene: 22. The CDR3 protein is CALGGSGTGTGLSSYNEQFF. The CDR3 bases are TGTGCCTTGGGGGGCTCGGGGACAGGGACGGGTTTGAGCTCCTACAATGAGCAGTTCTTC.

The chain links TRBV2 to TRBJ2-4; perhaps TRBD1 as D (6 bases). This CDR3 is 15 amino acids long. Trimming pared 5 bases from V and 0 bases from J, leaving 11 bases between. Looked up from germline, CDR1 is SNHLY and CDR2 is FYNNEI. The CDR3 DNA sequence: TGTGCCAGCAGTTCACGGACAGTAGCCAAAAACATTCAGTACTTC. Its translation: CASSSRTVAKNIQYF.